Listed below are T cell receptor beta chains from one sample, sequenced in a study of CD8 T cells in Susac syndrome. MiXCR, run by TCRdb on the immunoSEQ multiplex PCR reads, gives a single entry per CDR3 protein. Among 330,000 or so distinct CDR3 sequences, about 82% were seen once, and the ten largest hold 0.21%. The sample comprised CD8+ T cells from PBMCs. Receptor source: a human donor with multiple sclerosis. CDR3s include the opening cysteine and the closing phenylalanine or tryptophan. The D gene is left open where the match is weak. The size entry is marked missing in some rows and otherwise reads once, few, many or a size class.

CDR3	DNA	V	D	J	size
CASSDTSGRAKNEQFF	TGTGCCAGCAGCGACACTAGCGGGAGGGCTAAAAATGAGCAGTTCTTC	TRBV7-3	TRBD2	TRBJ2-1	.
CASSSTSGSSLFYEQYF	TGTGCCAGCAGCTCCACTAGCGGGAGCTCCCTCTTCTACGAGCAGTACTTC	TRBV7-9	TRBD2	TRBJ2-7	.
CASSPLLFTGELFF	TGTGCCAGCAGCCCTTTACTTTTCACCGGGGAGCTGTTTTTT	TRBV28	.	TRBJ2-2	.
CASSQGPLGTEAFF	TGCGCCAGCAGCCAGGGGCCCTTGGGCACTGAAGCTTTCTTT	TRBV4-1	.	TRBJ1-1	few
CASSFLGRDEQYF	TGTGCCAGCAGCTTCCTGGGGAGGGACGAGCAGTACTTC	TRBV7-9	TRBD2	TRBJ2-7	.
CASSPDSDHGNTIYF	TGTGCCAGCAGTCCGGACAGTGATCATGGAAACACCATATATTTT	TRBV27	.	TRBJ1-3	.
CASSLSQQPQHF	TGTGCCAGCAGCTTATCTCAGCAGCCCCAGCATTTT	TRBV7-9	.	TRBJ1-5	.
CAWSAEAGSETQYF	TGTGCCTGGAGTGCGGAAGCGGGATCGGAGACCCAGTACTTC	TRBV30	TRBD2	TRBJ2-5	.
CASSPGDPYGTEAFF	TGTGCCAGTAGTCCGGGGGACCCCTATGGAACTGAAGCTTTCTTT	TRBV19	.	TRBJ1-1	.
CASSSYRNPYEQYF	TGTGCCAGCAGTTCATACAGGAACCCCTACGAGCAGTACTTC	TRBV7-9	.	TRBJ2-7	.
CASSLGDPTPDTQYF	TGTGCCAGCAGTTTAGGGGACCCAACCCCAGATACGCAGTATTTT	TRBV27	.	TRBJ2-3	.
CASSVRASVQETQYF	TGTGCCAGCAGCGTTAGGGCTAGCGTACAAGAGACCCAGTACTTC	TRBV13	.	TRBJ2-5	.
CASSLEATGDYEQYF	TGTGCCAGCAGTTTAGAGGCGACAGGGGACTACGAGCAGTACTTC	TRBV12-3/TRBV12-4	TRBD1	TRBJ2-7	.
CASSFNVGEAFF	TGTGCCAGCAGTTTCAATGTGGGAGAAGCTTTCTTT	TRBV7-9	.	TRBJ1-1	.
CAWSGGLAGEVHEQFF	TGTGCCTGGAGTGGGGGACTAGCGGGAGAAGTGCATGAGCAGTTCTTC	TRBV30	TRBD2	TRBJ2-1	.
CASSIPGSSYEQYF	TGTGCCAGTAGTATCCCCGGGAGCTCCTACGAGCAGTACTTC	TRBV19	.	TRBJ2-7	.
CASSLDASGGPYEQYF	TGTGCCAGCAGCTTAGATGCTTCGGGAGGGCCCTACGAGCAGTACTTC	TRBV11-2	TRBD2	TRBJ2-7	.
CASSLPARPVDTEAFF	TGTGCCAGTAGTCTCCCGGCCCGACCGGTGGACACTGAAGCTTTCTTT	TRBV19	.	TRBJ1-1	.
CASSVGSGTSYEQYF	TGTGCCAGCAGCGTAGGTAGCGGGACCTCCTACGAGCAGTACTTC	TRBV9	TRBD2	TRBJ2-7	once
CASSVLPGGDQPQHF	TGTGCCAGCAGTGTTCTACCGGGGGGAGATCAGCCCCAGCATTTT	TRBV6-4	.	TRBJ1-5	.
CASSYDSPGTGSSGANVLTF	TGTGCCAGCAGTTACGACAGTCCCGGGACAGGGAGTTCTGGGGCCAACGTCCTGACTTTC	TRBV6-5	TRBD1	TRBJ2-6	.
CASSRGSWRTTDTQYF	TGCGCCAGCAGCCGTGGTAGCTGGAGAACCACAGATACGCAGTATTTT	TRBV4-3	.	TRBJ2-3	.
CASTSYNQPQHF	TGTGCCAGCACTAGCTACAATCAGCCCCAGCATTTT	TRBV2	.	TRBJ1-5	.
CASSQGDIRDEAFF	TGCGCCAGCAGCCAGGGGGACATACGGGACGAAGCTTTCTTT	TRBV4-3	.	TRBJ1-1	.
CASSSVGASGYTGELFF	TGTGCCAGCAGCTCGGTCGGGGCTAGCGGATACACCGGGGAGCTGTTTTTT	TRBV7-6	TRBD2	TRBJ2-2	.
CASSFMGGPGPNEQFF	TGTGCCAGCAGTTTTATGGGAGGCCCCGGCCCCAATGAGCAGTTCTTC	TRBV27	.	TRBJ2-1	.
CASSLIYSTDTQYF	TGTGCCAGCAGTTTAATCTACAGCACAGATACGCAGTATTTT	TRBV28	.	TRBJ2-3	.
CASSYSGGPEQYF	TGTGCCAGCAGTTACTCGGGGGGGCCGGAGCAGTACTTC	TRBV6-5	.	TRBJ2-7	.
CSASTGNTEAFF	TGCAGTGCTAGTACAGGGAACACTGAAGCTTTCTTT	TRBV20-1	.	TRBJ1-1	.
CASSLLTSGQGIVIGETQYF	TGTGCCAGCAGCTTACTCACATCGGGACAGGGGATCGTTATCGGAGAGACCCAGTACTTC	TRBV11-3	TRBD1	TRBJ2-5	.
CASSQTVPLAPNTEAFF	TGTGCCAGCAGTCAAACAGTGCCACTTGCGCCTAACACTGAAGCTTTCTTT	TRBV6-2/TRBV6-3	.	TRBJ1-1	.
CASKYATLGSYNEQFF	TGTGCCAGTAAATACGCAACGCTAGGCTCCTACAATGAGCAGTTCTTC	TRBV7-2	.	TRBJ2-1	.
CASSGGQVSPYEAFF	TGTGCCAGCAGTGGGGGACAGGTGTCCCCATACGAAGCTTTCTTT	TRBV25-1	TRBD1	TRBJ1-1	once
CASSSYGQNFGNNEQFF	TGCGCCAGCAGCTCCTATGGGCAAAACTTCGGGAACAATGAGCAGTTCTTC	TRBV5-1	.	TRBJ2-1	.
CASGTTARNGYTF	TGTGCCAGTGGGACGACAGCTCGAAATGGCTACACCTTC	TRBV19	.	TRBJ1-2	.
CASSLIAGPSGFIEQYF	TGTGCCAGCAGTTTAATCGCGGGGCCCAGCGGTTTCATCGAGCAGTACTTC	TRBV27	.	TRBJ2-7	.
CASSIQLAGGGADTQYF	TGTGCCAGCAGCATCCAACTAGCGGGAGGCGGGGCAGATACGCAGTATTTT	TRBV7-8	TRBD2	TRBJ2-3	once
CSVDETEAFF	TGCAGCGTTGATGAGACGGAAGCTTTCTTT	TRBV29-1	.	TRBJ1-1	.
CASSKPDAVNGYTF	TGTGCCAGCAGTAAACCGGACGCGGTCAATGGCTACACCTTC	TRBV28	.	TRBJ1-2	.
CSARDHGVPYEQYF	TGCAGTGCTAGAGATCACGGCGTACCCTACGAGCAGTACTTC	TRBV20-1	.	TRBJ2-7	.
CASGLARGQIQGEQYF	TGTGCTAGTGGTTTGGCTCGGGGACAGATACAGGGGGAGCAGTACTTC	TRBV12-5	TRBD1	TRBJ2-7	.
CASSYSGGGTEAFF	TGTGCCAGCAGTTACTCGGGGGGAGGCACTGAAGCTTTCTTT	TRBV6-6	.	TRBJ1-1	.
CATSRAETGGRGYTF	TGTGCCACCAGCAGAGCCGAGACAGGGGGCCGTGGTTACACCTTC	TRBV15	TRBD1	TRBJ1-2	.
CASSLSGVDVPQYF	TGTGCCAGCAGTTTGAGCGGGGTGGACGTGCCCCAGTACTTC	TRBV28	TRBD2	TRBJ2-5	.
CASSLSGRPGDEQFF	TGTGCCAGCAGCTTAAGCGGACGCCCGGGGGATGAGCAGTTCTTC	TRBV7-8	.	TRBJ2-1	.